These T cell receptor beta chains were read from a single sample in a study of blood T cell repertoires in COVID-19. Generated by immunoSEQ multiplex PCR, the TCRdb table keeps only in-frame clones and is missing some. The data contain 150,000 or so clones, 75% to 90% of them singletons. The sample was peripheral blood. These receptors all stem from a woman aged 60-75 years with acute or convalescent COVID-19. Both conserved end residues are part of each CDR3. The order of the fields is V gene, CDR3 protein.

>TRBV5-4
CASSLEQHSYNSPLHF
>TRBV9
CASSVGGSTDTQYF
>TRBV14
CASSLAGGGAVWTQYF
>TRBV10-3
CAISPDGDSGNTIYF
>TRBV4-3
CASSQYSQGFYEQYF
>TRBV18
CASSTTGVGNTIYF
>TRBV7-3
CASSRSTITDTQYF
>TRBV5-6
CASSFRRDSSTF
>TRBV4-2
CASRTVSGQGFVTGELFF
>TRBV12-3/TRBV12-4
CASSFNSGNTIYF
>TRBV29-1
CSVVGQTITGELFF
>TRBV2
CASRTGNTEAFF
>TRBV6-1
CASSEGRVNNSPLHF
>TRBV5-1
CASSLTRGGRTNTQYF
>TRBV5-1
CASSFPGTGDWKNYGYTF
>TRBV28
CASRTSGFESSYNEQFF
>TRBV5-1
CASSLQQNYGYTF
>TRBV28
CASRSSGTGDGNTIYF
>TRBV4-1
CASSQDRGTTGDDTEAFF
>TRBV3-1/TRBV3-2
CASSQESGVEVF